Below, 9 T cell receptor beta chains from the same sample are listed, as sequenced in a study of early T cells in non-severe SARS-CoV-2 infection. TCRdb itself ran the 5' RACE reads through MiXCR, one entry per CDR3 protein. This sample has 20,000 to 25,000 distinct CDR3 sequences, with around 5% found just once. Sequences were obtained from whole blood. The receptor set was obtained from an adult who was a healthcare worker with PCR-confirmed SARS-CoV-2 infection or an uninfected control (not recorded which).

This chain joins TRBV11-2 and TRBJ2-1; no clear D. Per germline, CDR1 SGHAT and CDR2 FQNNGV. The V and J ends lost 0 bases and 2 bases respectively, with 5 bases between them. The CDR3 is 14 amino acids. The CDR3 sequence is CASSLEVTYNEQFF. CDR3 bases: TGTGCCAGCAGCTTAGAAGTCACCTACAATGAGCAGTTCTTC.

V gene TRBV5-1 combines with J gene TRBJ1-6, with D perhaps TRBD1 (6 bases). Trimming stripped 4 bases from V and 8 bases from J, with 7 bases between. The CDR3 is 12 amino acids. Per the germline V gene, CDR1 is SGHRS and CDR2 is YFSETQ. CDR3 amino acids: CASSRGDSPLHF. DNA of the CDR3: TGCGCCAGCAGCAGGGGGGATTCACCCCTCCACTTT.

This clonotype was counted at least ten times. The chain recombines TRBV7-9 with TRBJ1-2, with TRBD1 as a possible D gene (6 bases). The CDR3 covers 14 residues. Germline V gene data show CDR1 as SEHNR and CDR2 as FQNEAQ (reference sequence). The V and J ends lost 5 bases and 4 bases respectively, with 14 bases between them. CDR3 protein: CASSRRTGTYGYTF. Written as DNA, the CDR3 is TGTGCCAGCAGCAGGAGAACAGGGACCTATGGCTACACCTTC.

This clonotype was recorded at least ten times. This chain connects TRBV7-2 to TRBJ1-1; a possible D gene is TRBD1 (5 bases). With 5 bases removed from V and 1 base from J, the gap between germline ends came to 14 bases. Germline CDR1 and CDR2: SGHTA and FQGNSA. The CDR3 runs 15 residues. The CDR3 spells CASSQTGTANTEAFF. The CDR3 DNA reads as TGTGCCAGCAGCCAAACCGGGACGGCGAACACTGAAGCTTTCTTT.

V and J are TRBV11-2 and TRBJ1-6, with 7 bases identical to TRBD1. Trimming at V came to 1 base and at J to 6 bases, leaving 3 bases not matched to a gene. CDR1 and CDR2 from the germline V gene are SGHAT and FQNNGV. The CDR3 contains 15 residues. The CDR3 nucleotides are TGTGCCAGCAGCTTAGGCGGGACAGCTAATTCACCCCTCCACTTT. It codes for CASSLGGTANSPLHF.

Remarks on this clonotype: An end of the junction differs from the germline gene, which may be a read error. The chain is built from TRBV5-1 and TRBJ1-1; 9 bases are shared with TRBD1. Germline assignment: CDR1 SGHRS and CDR2 YFSETQ. The CDR3 is 14 amino acids. The chain's CDR3 is CTSSGTGFRTEAFF. For the CDR3, the DNA is TGCACCAGCAGCGGGACAGGGTTCAGAACTGAAGCTTTCTTT.

This clonotype has a count of ten or more. The chain recombines TRBV6-2 or TRBV6-3 with TRBJ2-7; no clear D. V shed 8 bases and J shed 4 bases, with 12 bases lying between them. The CDR3 covers 12 residues. Germline-derived CDR1 and CDR2 are MNHEY and SVGEGT. In DNA form, the CDR3 reads TGTGCCAGCTCGCGGATTTCGTACGAGCAGTACTTC. Residues: CASSRISYEQYF.

This clonotype occurred a few times. The V and J genes are TRBV11-2 and TRBJ2-7; the D is unclear. This CDR3 region has 16 residues. Looked up from germline, CDR1 is SGHAT and CDR2 is FQNNGV. V was trimmed by 2 bases and J by 5 bases, leaving 19 bases between them. CDR3 protein: CASSLIVLGLRDEQYF. The CDR3 nucleotides read TGTGCCAGCAGCTTAATCGTGTTAGGCCTACGGGACGAGCAGTACTTC.

The chain employs TRBV19 and TRBJ1-5, with no clear D. The germline V gene encodes CDR1 LNHDA and CDR2 SQIVND (reference sequence). V lost 3 bases, J lost 7 bases, and 10 bases lay in between. The CDR3 is 13 amino acids. The CDR3: CASSMSGNQPQHF. CDR3 nucleotides: TGTGCCAGTAGTATGTCGGGGAACCAGCCCCAGCATTTT.